This T cell receptor beta chain was found in a study of cytotoxic CD8 clonotypes in ibrutinib-treated CLL. Study-level results: Measured clonality at baseline was greater than in age-matched healthy donors and tracked with circulating CD8+ T-cell counts.

In regard to this clone: The antigen is unknown.

The CDR3 has 13 amino acids. V shed 0 bases and J 13 bases; nucleotides not matched to a gene: 5. In germline, CDR1 is SGHTS, CDR2 YDEGEE. This table comes from immunoSEQ multiplex PCR, and its TCRdb copy is limited to in-frame clones, with some not included. The table lists around 150,000 clones, about 84% of them singletons. This specimen consisted of PBMCs, obtained after 36 months of ibrutinib treatment. The TCR was taken from a human donor with chronic lymphocytic leukemia. The chain links TRBV5-8 to TRBJ2-1; TRBD2 matches 9 bases. CDR3 bases: TGTGCCAGCAGCTTGGGTAGCGGGGGCTTCCAGTTCTTC. Its protein product is CASSLGSGGFQFF. Full variable domain (remainder filled in from reference TRBV5-8 and TRBJ2-1): EAGVTQSPTHLIKTRGQQATLRCSPISGHTSVYWYQQALGLGLQFLLWYDEGEERNRGNFPPRFSGRQFPNYSSELNVNALELEDSALYLCASSLGSGGFQFFGPGTRLTVL.